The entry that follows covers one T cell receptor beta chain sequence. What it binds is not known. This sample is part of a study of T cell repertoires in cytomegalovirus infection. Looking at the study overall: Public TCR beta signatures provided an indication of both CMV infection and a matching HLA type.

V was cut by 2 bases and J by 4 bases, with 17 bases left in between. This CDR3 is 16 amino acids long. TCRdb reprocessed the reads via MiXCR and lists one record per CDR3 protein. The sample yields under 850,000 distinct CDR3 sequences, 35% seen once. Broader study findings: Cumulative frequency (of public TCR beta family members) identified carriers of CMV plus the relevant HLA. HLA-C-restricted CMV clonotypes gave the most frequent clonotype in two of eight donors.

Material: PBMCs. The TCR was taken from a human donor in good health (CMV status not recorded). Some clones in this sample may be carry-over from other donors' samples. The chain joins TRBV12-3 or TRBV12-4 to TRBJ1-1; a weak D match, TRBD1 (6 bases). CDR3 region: CASSLWGAWVLTEAFF. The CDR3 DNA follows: TGTGCCAGCAGTTTATGGGGGGCGTGGGTGCTCACTGAAGCTTTCTTT.